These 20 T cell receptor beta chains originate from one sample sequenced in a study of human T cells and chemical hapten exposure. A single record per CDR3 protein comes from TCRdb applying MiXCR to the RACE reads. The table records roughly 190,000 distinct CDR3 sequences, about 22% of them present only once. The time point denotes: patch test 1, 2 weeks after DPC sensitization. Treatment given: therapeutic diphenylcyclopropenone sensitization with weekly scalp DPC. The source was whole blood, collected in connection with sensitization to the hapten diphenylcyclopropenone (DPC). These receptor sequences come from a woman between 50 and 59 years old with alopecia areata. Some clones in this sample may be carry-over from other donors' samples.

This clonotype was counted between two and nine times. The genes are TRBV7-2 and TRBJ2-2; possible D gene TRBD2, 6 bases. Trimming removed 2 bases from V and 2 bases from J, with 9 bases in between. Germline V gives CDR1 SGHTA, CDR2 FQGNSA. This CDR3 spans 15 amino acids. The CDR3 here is CASSLKGLNTGELFF. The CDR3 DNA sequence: TGTGCCAGCAGCTTAAAGGGACTTAACACCGGGGAGCTGTTTTTT.

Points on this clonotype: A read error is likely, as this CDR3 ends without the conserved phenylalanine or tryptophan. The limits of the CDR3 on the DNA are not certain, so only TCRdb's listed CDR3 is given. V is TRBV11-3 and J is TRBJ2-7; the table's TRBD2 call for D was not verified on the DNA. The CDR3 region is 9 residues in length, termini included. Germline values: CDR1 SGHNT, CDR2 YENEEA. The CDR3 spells CASSFTRAS.

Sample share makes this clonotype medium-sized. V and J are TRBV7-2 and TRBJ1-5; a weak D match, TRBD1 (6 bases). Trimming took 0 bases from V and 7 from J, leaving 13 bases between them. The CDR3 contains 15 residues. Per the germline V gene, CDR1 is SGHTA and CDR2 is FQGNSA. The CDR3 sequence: CASSLAGGAGQPQHF. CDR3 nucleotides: TGTGCCAGCAGCTTAGCGGGGGGCGCGGGGCAGCCCCAGCATTTT.

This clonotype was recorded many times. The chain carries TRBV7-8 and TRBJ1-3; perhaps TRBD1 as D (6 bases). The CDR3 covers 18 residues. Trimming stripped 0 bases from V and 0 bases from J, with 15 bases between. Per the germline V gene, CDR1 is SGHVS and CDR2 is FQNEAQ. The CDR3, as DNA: TGTGCCAGCAGCTTAGCGCAGGGGCAGCTCCACTCTGGAAACACCATATATTTT. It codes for CASSLAQGQLHSGNTIYF.

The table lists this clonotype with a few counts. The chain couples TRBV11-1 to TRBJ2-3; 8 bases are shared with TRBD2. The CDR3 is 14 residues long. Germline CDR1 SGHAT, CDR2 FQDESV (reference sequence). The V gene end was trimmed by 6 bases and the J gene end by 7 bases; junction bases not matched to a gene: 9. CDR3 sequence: CASRLSGSIHTQYF. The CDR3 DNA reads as TGTGCCAGCAGACTCAGCGGGAGTATACATACGCAGTATTTT.

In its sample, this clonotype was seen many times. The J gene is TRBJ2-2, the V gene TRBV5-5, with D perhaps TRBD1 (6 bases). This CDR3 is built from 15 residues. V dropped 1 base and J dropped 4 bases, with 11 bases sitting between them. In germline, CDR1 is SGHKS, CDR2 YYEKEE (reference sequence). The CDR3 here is CASSLRQEFTGELFF. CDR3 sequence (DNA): TGTGCCAGCAGCTTGCGACAGGAGTTCACCGGGGAGCTGTTTTTT.

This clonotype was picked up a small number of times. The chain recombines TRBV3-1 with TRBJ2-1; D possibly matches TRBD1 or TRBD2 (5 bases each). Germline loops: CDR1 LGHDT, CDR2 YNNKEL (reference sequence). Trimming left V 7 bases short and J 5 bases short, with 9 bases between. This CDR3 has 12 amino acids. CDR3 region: CASTGPNNEQFF. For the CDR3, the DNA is TGTGCCAGCACGGGACCTAACAATGAGCAGTTCTTC.

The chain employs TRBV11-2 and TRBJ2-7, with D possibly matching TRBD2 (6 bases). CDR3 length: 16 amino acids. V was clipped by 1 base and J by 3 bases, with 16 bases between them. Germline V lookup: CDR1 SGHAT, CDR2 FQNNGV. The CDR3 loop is CASSLGMGTGNYEQYF. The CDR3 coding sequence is TGTGCCAGCAGCTTAGGAATGGGGACTGGGAACTACGAGCAGTACTTC.

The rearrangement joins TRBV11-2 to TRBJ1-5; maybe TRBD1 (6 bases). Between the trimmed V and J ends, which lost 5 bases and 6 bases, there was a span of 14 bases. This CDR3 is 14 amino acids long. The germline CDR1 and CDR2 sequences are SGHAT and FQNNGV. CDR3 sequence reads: CASSRTGRGQPQHF. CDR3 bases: TGTGCCAGCAGCCGCACAGGGAGAGGTCAGCCCCAGCATTTT.

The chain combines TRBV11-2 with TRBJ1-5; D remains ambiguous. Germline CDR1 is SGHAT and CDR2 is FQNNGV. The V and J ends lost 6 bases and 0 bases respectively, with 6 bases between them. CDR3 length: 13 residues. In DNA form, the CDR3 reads TGTGCCAGCAGTGTTTCTAGCAATCAGCCCCAGCATTTT. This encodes CASSVSSNQPQHF.

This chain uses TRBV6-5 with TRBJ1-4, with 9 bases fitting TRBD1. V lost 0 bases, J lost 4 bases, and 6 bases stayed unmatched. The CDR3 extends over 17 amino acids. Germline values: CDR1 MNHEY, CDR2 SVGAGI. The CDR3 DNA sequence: TGTGCCAGCAGTTACTCGAGAGGGACAGGGAATAATGAAAAACTGTTTTTT. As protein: CASSYSRGTGNNEKLFF.

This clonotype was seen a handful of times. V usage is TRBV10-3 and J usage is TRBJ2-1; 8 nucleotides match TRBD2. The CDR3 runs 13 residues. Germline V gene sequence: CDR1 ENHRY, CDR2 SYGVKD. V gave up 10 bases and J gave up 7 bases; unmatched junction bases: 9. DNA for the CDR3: TGTGCCACCCTAAGCGGGAGCTTGAATGAGCAGTTCTTC. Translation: CATLSGSLNEQFF.

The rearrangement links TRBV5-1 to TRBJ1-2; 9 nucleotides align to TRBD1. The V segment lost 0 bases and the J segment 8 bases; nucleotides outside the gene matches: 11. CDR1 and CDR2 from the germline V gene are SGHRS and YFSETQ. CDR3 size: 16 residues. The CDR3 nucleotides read TGCGCCAGCAGCTTGGCTACCGGGACAGGGTTATACGGCTACACCTTC. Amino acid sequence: CASSLATGTGLYGYTF.

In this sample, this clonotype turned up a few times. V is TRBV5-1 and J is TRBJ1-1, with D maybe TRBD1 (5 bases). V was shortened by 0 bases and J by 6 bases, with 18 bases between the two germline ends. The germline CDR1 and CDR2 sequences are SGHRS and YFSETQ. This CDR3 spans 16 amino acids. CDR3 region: CASSLGLGQGIAEAFF. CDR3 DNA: TGCGCCAGCAGCTTGGGTTTAGGTCAGGGAATTGCTGAAGCTTTCTTT.

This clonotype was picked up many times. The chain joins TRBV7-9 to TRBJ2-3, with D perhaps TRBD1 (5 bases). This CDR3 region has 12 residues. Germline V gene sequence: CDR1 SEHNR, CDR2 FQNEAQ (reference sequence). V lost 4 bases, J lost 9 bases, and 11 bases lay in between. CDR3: CASSSREGTQYF. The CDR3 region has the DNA TGTGCCAGCAGCTCCAGGGAAGGGACGCAGTATTTT.

The CDR3, as DNA: TGTGCCAGCAGTTTCAGGGTGGGAGCTTTCTTT. Residues: CASSFRVGAFF. The chain uses TRBV12-3 or TRBV12-4 and TRBJ1-1; maybe TRBD1 (5 bases). This CDR3 has 11 amino acids. Trimming removed 3 bases from V and 10 bases from J, with 9 bases in between.

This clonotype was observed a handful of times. The CDR3 DNA reads TGCAGTGCTATAAACCAGAGGACTGGCATGACCGGGGAGCTGTTTTTT. Its protein product is CSAINQRTGMTGELFF. The chain combines TRBV20-1 with TRBJ2-2; D might be TRBD2 (5 bases). The CDR3 contains 16 residues. V was clipped by 4 bases and J by 5 bases, with 20 bases between them. In germline, CDR1 is DFQATT, CDR2 SNEGSKA (reference sequence).

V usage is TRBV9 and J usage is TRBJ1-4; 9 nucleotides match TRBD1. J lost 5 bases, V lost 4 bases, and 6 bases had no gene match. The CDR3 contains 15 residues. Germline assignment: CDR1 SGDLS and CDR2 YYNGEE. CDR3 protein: CASSTSGTGNEKLFF. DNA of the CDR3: TGTGCCAGCAGCACCTCCGGGACAGGGAATGAAAAACTGTTTTTT.

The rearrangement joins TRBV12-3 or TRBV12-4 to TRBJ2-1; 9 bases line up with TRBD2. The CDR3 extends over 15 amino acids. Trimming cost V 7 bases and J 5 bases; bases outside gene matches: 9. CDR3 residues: CASTTGTSWNNEQFF. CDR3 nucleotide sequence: TGTGCCAGCACCACAGGGACTAGCTGGAACAATGAGCAGTTCTTC.

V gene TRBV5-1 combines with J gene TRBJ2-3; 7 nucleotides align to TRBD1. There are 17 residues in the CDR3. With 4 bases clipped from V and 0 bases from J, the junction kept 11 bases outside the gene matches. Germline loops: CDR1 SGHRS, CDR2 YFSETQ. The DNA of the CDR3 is TGCGCCAGCAGCGCCCGGACAGGAGGAAAGAGCACAGATACGCAGTATTTT. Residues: CASSARTGGKSTDTQYF.